This T cell receptor (beta chain) was retrieved from a study of blood T cell repertoires in COVID-19. Study context: PBMCs, B-cell-depleted T cells, or T cells provided the cDNA or gDNA that made up the material.

The CDR3 runs 12 residues. Between the trimmed V and J ends, which lost 8 bases and 4 bases, there was a span of 11 bases. The method was immunoSEQ multiplex PCR; TCRdb's version includes in-frame clones alone and lacks a portion of them. There are about 250,000 clones in the sample; 80% to 90% occur only once, and about 1.3% lies in the top ten. This sequence joins TRBV23-1 and TRBJ1-1; D is unresolved. TRBV23-1 is flagged as an ORF with uncertain function. Material for sequencing was peripheral blood. The receptor was isolated from a man older than 75 with acute or convalescent COVID-19. In DNA, the CDR3 is TGCGCCAGCCGATATTATAGCACTGAAGCTTTCTTT. As protein: CASRYYSTEAFF.